This T cell receptor beta chain was obtained from a study of T cells in localized non-small cell lung cancer. Findings of the study overall: Analysis by sequencing included only one tumor region, so heterogeneity remains possible. Adjacent lung held a median around 58 of the top 100 tumor clones.

Notes on this clone: Its target is not known.

TCRdb's copy holds only in-frame clones and misses some; the assay was immunoSEQ multiplex PCR. Among roughly 34,000 clones, about 90% were seen once, and the ten largest hold less than 20%. Trimming at V came to 2 bases and at J to 7 bases, leaving 10 bases not matched to a gene. CDR3 length: 17 residues. CDR1 SGHTA and CDR2 FQGTGA come from the germline V gene. This sequence was found in a man aged 40 to 75 with stage III lung adenocarcinoma. This chain joins TRBV7-3 and TRBJ2-1; 11 bases fit TRBD2. The sequenced sample was peripheral blood mononuclear cells, obtained before any cancer treatment. CDR3 bases: TGTGCCAGCAGCTTATTTGGGGGACTAGCGGTTCTGAATGAGCAGTTCTTC. Its protein is CASSLFGGLAVLNEQFF.